The 2 T cell receptor beta chains in this list originate from one sample, sequenced in a study of Graves' ophthalmopathy and Graves' hyperthyroidism. RNA served as the template for amplifying TCR beta CDR3 regions. Amplification began with first-round RT-PCR using HTBI primers, then second-round multiplex PCR was performed. Each CDR3 protein gets one entry after TCRdb re-called the multiplex PCR reads with MiXCR. The sample shows approximately 700,000 distinct CDR3 sequences, roughly 40% of them seen only once. Sequenced sample: peripheral blood. All receptors come from an adult man with Graves' ophthalmopathy.

This rearrangement joins TRBV4-1 to TRBJ2-7, with TRBD1 as a possible D gene (7 bases). The length of the CDR3 is 16 residues. Germline V CDR1 and CDR2: MGHRA, YSYEKL. V was clipped by 3 bases and J by 3 bases, with 18 bases between them. CDR3 protein: CASSQDGRQGYYEQYF. The CDR3 DNA is TGCGCCAGCAGCCAGGACGGGAGACAGGGATACTACGAGCAGTACTTC.

The chain recombines TRBV25-1 with TRBJ1-2; D not certain. V lost 6 bases to trimming and J lost 0 bases, with 14 bases between them. The CDR3 spans 15 residues. Looked up from germline, CDR1 is MGHDK and CDR2 is SYGVNS. CDR3 region: CASSLVGSSNYGYTF. The DNA of the CDR3 is TGTGCCAGCAGCTTGGTTGGGAGTTCTAACTATGGCTACACCTTC.